This T cell receptor beta chain was sequenced for a study of blood T cell repertoires in COVID-19. About the research overall: COVID-19 samples collected from the United States, Italy and Spain covered acute and convalescent phases. T cells, B-cell-depleted T cells, or PBMCs supplied cDNA or gDNA.

Profiled with immunoSEQ multiplex PCR; TCRdb holds only in-frame clones, not every one. The repertoire includes a few hundred thousand clones, 89% of them detected once, and less than 5% sits in the top ten. V was trimmed by 10 bases and J by 2 bases, leaving 18 bases between them. The germline V gene has CDR1 MNHEY and CDR2 SVGAGI. The CDR3 loop spans 14 amino acids. J is TRBJ2-7 and V is TRBV6-5; D perhaps matches TRBD1 (6 bases). This TCR derives from a middle-aged woman who had recovered from COVID-19. The sequenced material came from peripheral blood. CDR3 in DNA: TGTGCCACGAAACTGGCAGGGGCAGCCTACGAGCAGTACTTC. Its protein is CATKLAGAAYEQYF.